A single sample is the source of the 18 T cell receptor beta chains below, sequenced in a study of metastatic and nonmetastatic thyroid tumors. Nobody among the patients had been given any treatment before thyroid surgery. TCRdb re-clonotyped the PCR reads through MiXCR. Of over 50,000 clones listed, 25% to 30% are singletons. Sequencing was carried out using blood. All receptors come from a female donor with papillary thyroid cancer or a benign thyroid nodule (not recorded which). Some clones in this sample may be carry-over from other donors' samples.

This clone appeared a few times. The rearrangement joins TRBV27 to TRBJ2-5, with D unclear. Trimming took 8 bases from V and 3 from J, leaving 4 bases between them. The CDR3 consists of 10 residues. Germline V gene lookup returns CDR1 MNHEY and CDR2 SMNVEV (reference sequence). The CDR3 DNA follows: TGTGCCAGCCAAGAAGAGACCCAGTACTTC. It translates to CASQEETQYF.

This clone qualifies as medium-sized (0.01 to 0.1%). The V and J genes are TRBV6-5 and TRBJ2-1; unclear D gene. CDR1 is MNHEY, CDR2 SVGAGI, per germline. Trimming cost V 2 bases and J 10 bases, with 15 bases left between them. There are 14 residues in the CDR3. CDR3 sequence: CASSYKVRFQEQFF. The CDR3 DNA follows: TGTGCCAGCAGTTACAAGGTTAGGTTTCAGGAGCAGTTCTTC.

The chain employs TRBV11-3 and TRBJ2-1, with D perhaps TRBD1 or TRBD2 (6 bases each). CDR3 length: 16 residues. Per the germline V gene, CDR1 is SGHNT and CDR2 is YENEEA. V shed 3 bases and J shed 9 bases, with 21 bases lying between them. DNA of the CDR3: TGTGCCAGCAGCTTTCGACCGAAGGGGGGCTTTAGTGAGCAGTTCTTC. This translates into CASSFRPKGGFSEQFF. Together with reference TRBV11-3 and TRBJ2-1, the CDR3 gives the full variable domain: EAGVVQSPRYKIIEKKQPVAFWCNPISGHNTLYWYLQNLGQGPELLIRYENEEAVDDSQLPKDRFSAERLKGVDSTLKIQPAELGDSAVYLCASSFRPKGGFSEQFFGPGTRLTVL.

The V and J genes are TRBV11-3 and TRBJ2-2; 12 bases fit TRBD2. The junction had 4 bases not matched to a gene; V was cut back by 0 bases and J by 8 bases. This CDR3 has 16 amino acids. Per germline, CDR1 SGHNT and CDR2 YENEEA. The chain's CDR3 is CASSLDGLAGTGELFF. CDR3 in DNA: TGTGCCAGCAGCTTAGACGGACTAGCGGGAACGGGGGAGCTGTTTTTT. Filled out from reference TRBV11-3 and TRBJ2-2, the complete variable domain reads EAGVVQSPRYKIIEKKQPVAFWCNPISGHNTLYWYLQNLGQGPELLIRYENEEAVDDSQLPKDRFSAERLKGVDSTLKIQPAELGDSAVYLCASSLDGLAGTGELFFGEGSRLTVL.

This chain uses TRBV7-3 with TRBJ1-2; possibly TRBD1 for D (6 bases). Trimming took 4 bases from V and 2 from J, leaving 14 bases between them. Germline V CDR1 and CDR2: SGHTA, FQGTGA. The CDR3 contains 15 residues. The CDR3 reads CASSSTGTPNYGYTF. DNA for the CDR3: TGTGCCAGCAGCTCTACAGGGACGCCGAACTATGGCTACACCTTC.

The CDR3 region has the DNA TGTGCCATCAGTGACTCGGGAGAAGGGACCGGGGAGCTGTTTTTT. It is translated as CAISDSGEGTGELFF. V gene TRBV10-3 combines with J gene TRBJ2-2; D possibly corresponds to TRBD2 (6 bases). Trimming removed 3 bases at V and 5 bases at J, with 13 bases between. Germline-derived CDR1 and CDR2 are ENHRY and SYGVKD. This CDR3 region has 15 residues.

This clone ranks as medium-sized. The CDR3 region has the DNA TGTGCCAGCAGCCCCCGATGGGGAACCGGGGAGCTGTTTTTT. Protein: CASSPRWGTGELFF. V usage is TRBV13 and J usage is TRBJ2-2, with D hard to call. The CDR3 runs to 14 residues. The V gene lost 5 bases and the J gene lost 5 bases, with 12 bases spanning the gap. Germline values: CDR1 PRHDT, CDR2 FYEKMQ (reference sequence).

This clone was observed a few times. V and J are TRBV6-1 and TRBJ1-1, with 8 bases lining up with TRBD1. Germline V gives CDR1 MNHNS, CDR2 SASEGT. The J segment lost 6 bases and the V segment lost 0 bases, leaving 6 bases of the junction unmatched. The CDR3 length is 15 residues. The CDR3 is CASSEALQGAPEAFF. DNA for the CDR3: TGTGCCAGCAGTGAAGCGCTTCAGGGGGCGCCTGAAGCTTTCTTT.

The table lists this clone with a few counts. The CDR3 nucleotides read TGTGCCAGCAGTCTGGAAGGGGACACCATATATTTT. Its protein is CASSLEGDTIYF. V gene TRBV12-3 or TRBV12-4 combines with J gene TRBJ1-3; TRBD1 is a possible D gene (5 bases). The ends were cut back, 5 bases at V and 8 bases at J, with 10 bases in the middle. The length of the CDR3 is 12 residues.

The J gene is TRBJ2-1, the V gene TRBV10-1; D gene uncertain. The CDR3 extends over 13 amino acids. V was pared by 0 bases and J by 8 bases, with 8 bases between. Germline CDR1 WNHNN, CDR2 SYGVQD (reference sequence). In DNA, the CDR3 is TGCGCCAGCAGTGAGTCGTATTCCGATGAGCAGTTCTTC. This encodes CASSESYSDEQFF.

This clone was counted only a few times. This rearrangement joins TRBV6-5 to TRBJ1-6; 7 nucleotides agree with TRBD1. After removal of 2 bases from V and 3 bases from J, the junction contained 4 bases not matched to a gene. Germline V gene data show CDR1 as MNHEY and CDR2 as SVGAGI. The CDR3 extends over 16 amino acids. The DNA for the CDR3 is TGTGCCAGCAGTTACGGGGGACAGAGCTATAATTCACCCCTCCACTTT. This translates into CASSYGGQSYNSPLHF.

This chain joins TRBV15 and TRBJ1-1; weak D call: TRBD1 (6 bases). The CDR3 spans 12 residues. V was clipped by 5 bases and J by 6 bases, with 10 bases between them. Germline V CDR1 and CDR2: LNHNV, YYDKDF (reference sequence). CDR3 DNA sequence: TGTGCCACCAGCCCAGCAGGGGCTGAAGCTTTCTTT. Translated, it gives CATSPAGAEAFF.

The V and J genes are TRBV30 and TRBJ1-2; possible D gene TRBD1, 5 bases. The CDR3 length is 14 residues. Looked up from germline, CDR1 is GTSNPN and CDR2 is SVGIG (reference sequence). V lost 2 bases and J 4 bases, leaving 14 bases between the germline ends. CDR3 DNA sequence: TGTGCCTGGAGTCCAGACAGCCTCCTCTATGGCTACACCTTC. It codes for CAWSPDSLLYGYTF.

This clone was counted a few times. This chain uses TRBV4-2 with TRBJ1-5; no firm D call. V dropped 5 bases and J dropped 3 bases, with 8 bases sitting between them. The CDR3 consists of 13 residues. Per the germline V gene, CDR1 is LGHNA and CDR2 is YNFKEQ. CDR3 region: CASSRDNNQPQHF. CDR3 DNA: TGTGCCAGCAGCAGGGATAACAATCAGCCCCAGCATTTT.

This clone was found many times. This rearrangement joins TRBV20-1 to TRBJ2-7, with 9 nucleotides matching TRBD2. The CDR3 has 15 residues. V gave up 0 bases and J gave up 3 bases; unmatched junction bases: 6. Per germline, CDR1 DFQATT and CDR2 SNEGSKA (reference sequence). CDR3 sequence reads: CSARDRRGGGYEQYF. The CDR3 DNA sequence: TGCAGTGCTAGAGATCGGCGGGGGGGCGGCTACGAGCAGTACTTC.

This clone appeared a few times. The chain recombines TRBV28 with TRBJ1-2; D perhaps matches TRBD1 (6 bases). The CDR3 sequence is 14 residues long. Germline CDR1 and CDR2: MDHEN and SYDVKM. V shed 2 bases and J shed 8 bases, with 15 bases lying between them. CDR3 DNA sequence: TGTGCCAGCAGTTTAGCTGGGACAACGCGGGGCTACACCTTC. Protein sequence: CASSLAGTTRGYTF.

This clone was counted a few times. The chain employs TRBV6-4 and TRBJ2-3; no reliable D call. Trimming shortened V by 3 bases and J by 3 bases, and 7 bases separated the two germline ends. The CDR3 runs to 13 residues. Germline assignment: CDR1 MRHNA and CDR2 SNTAGT. The CDR3 DNA reads as TGTGCCAGCAGTGAAAAGACTACAGATACGCAGTATTTT. Translating it yields CASSEKTTDTQYF.

The rearrangement links TRBV7-9 to TRBJ2-7; unclear D gene. Per the germline V gene, CDR1 is SEHNR and CDR2 is FQNEAQ (reference sequence). Trimming took 5 bases from V and 2 from J, leaving 13 bases between them. The CDR3 extends over 14 amino acids. The CDR3 spells CASSPPGRPYEQYF. The CDR3 DNA sequence: TGTGCCAGCAGCCCGCCAGGCAGGCCCTACGAGCAGTACTTC.